A selection of T cell receptor beta chains follows, all from one sample in a study of T cell responses to AZD1222 COVID-19 vaccine. Using immunoSEQ multiplex PCR, the repertoire was profiled, and TCRdb retains in-frame clones only, with some absent. The table lists about 120,000 clones, almost 95% of them singletons. This specimen was peripheral blood, taken 28 days after the second AZD1222 dose. All receptors derive from an adult who received the AZD1222 COVID-19 vaccine. Both conserved end residues are trimmed from each CDR3. Each record gives: clone size, D gene, V gene, CDR3 protein. A D gene is named only where the DNA matches it firmly. The listing skips clone size in some rows; elsewhere it reads once, few, many or a size class.

size: -
D: -
V: TRBV10-2
CDR3: ASSDGSYNSPLH

size: -
D: -
V: TRBV4-2
CDR3: ASSRSEGSGVYEQY

size: -
D: -
V: TRBV19
CDR3: ASSVLNPGLVNAEQY

size: -
D: -
V: TRBV25-1
CDR3: ATQDNYWADTQY

size: -
D: TRBD2
V: TRBV5-1
CDR3: ASSLLAGPQETQY

size: few
D: TRBD1
V: TRBV5-1
CDR3: ASSFPGGDTGELF

size: -
D: -
V: TRBV2
CDR3: ASSLSFMNTEAF

size: -
D: TRBD2
V: TRBV27
CDR3: ASSPRPPTSGRSYEQY

size: -
D: -
V: TRBV13
CDR3: ASSLADRSYGYT

size: -
D: -
V: TRBV13
CDR3: ASSGTNYGYT

size: -
D: TRBD1
V: TRBV28
CDR3: ASSPYQGAWSYEQY

size: -
D: TRBD1
V: TRBV30
CDR3: AWALTGGWETQY

size: -
D: -
V: TRBV19
CDR3: ASSMDSNQPQH

size: -
D: -
V: TRBV7-9
CDR3: ASSSNQEGTNEKLF

size: -
D: TRBD1
V: TRBV6-5
CDR3: ASSLQGEVETQY

size: -
D: -
V: TRBV4-1
CDR3: ASSQAGHLTQPQH

size: -
D: TRBD2
V: TRBV10-1
CDR3: ASSSQGGYGGEQF

size: -
D: -
V: TRBV7-6
CDR3: ASSLGERPTDTQY

size: -
D: TRBD1
V: TRBV2
CDR3: ASKRQGINEKLF

size: -
D: -
V: TRBV15
CDR3: ATSRDMGLTGSPLH

size: -
D: TRBD1
V: TRBV19
CDR3: ASTSGTGRGYT

size: -
D: -
V: TRBV3-1/TRBV3-2
CDR3: ASSHRETYGYT

size: -
D: -
V: TRBV3-1/TRBV3-2
CDR3: ASSVGTGGNSPLH

size: -
D: -
V: TRBV9
CDR3: ASSVVSGLEQF

size: -
D: -
V: TRBV30
CDR3: AWSADNPPDTQY

size: -
D: -
V: TRBV21-1
CDR3: ASSSRGLALFEQY

size: -
D: TRBD1
V: TRBV18
CDR3: ASSPNRGRFGANVLT

size: -
D: TRBD2
V: TRBV27
CDR3: ASSFSSGENTGELF

size: -
D: -
V: TRBV18
CDR3: ASSPSGIHYEQY

size: -
D: -
V: TRBV7-2
CDR3: ASSPYGGIYEQY

size: once
D: -
V: TRBV5-1
CDR3: ASSLLSGPQPETQY

size: few
D: -
V: TRBV23-1
CDR3: ASSPLGESSGNTIY

size: -
D: TRBD2
V: TRBV7-9
CDR3: ASSSSTGTSLYNEQF

size: -
D: TRBD2
V: TRBV7-6
CDR3: ASSRRAGEGGNEQF

size: -
D: TRBD2
V: TRBV11-2
CDR3: ASRVTSAIPYEQY

size: -
D: TRBD2
V: TRBV5-1
CDR3: ASSFRQAGGLYNEQF

size: -
D: -
V: TRBV12-3/TRBV12-4
CDR3: ASSYLPNNEQF

size: -
D: TRBD1
V: TRBV5-8
CDR3: ASSLDRALHEQY

size: -
D: -
V: TRBV27
CDR3: ASSPISGTEVSGANVLT

size: -
D: -
V: TRBV18
CDR3: ASSPNVGNFYEQY

size: -
D: TRBD1
V: TRBV6-6
CDR3: ASSRDRPDYGYT

size: -
D: -
V: TRBV12-3/TRBV12-4
CDR3: ASSLWGYGYT

size: -
D: -
V: TRBV30
CDR3: AWSSMGLYGYT

size: -
D: -
V: TRBV19
CDR3: ASSIDAAGNQPQH

size: -
D: -
V: TRBV2
CDR3: ASTGPIAHSGKQY

size: -
D: TRBD1
V: TRBV12-5
CDR3: ASALGTGGTDTQY

size: -
D: TRBD1
V: TRBV6-4
CDR3: ASSDSAGGQPQH

size: -
D: TRBD1
V: TRBV7-9
CDR3: AVGQGAGQPQH